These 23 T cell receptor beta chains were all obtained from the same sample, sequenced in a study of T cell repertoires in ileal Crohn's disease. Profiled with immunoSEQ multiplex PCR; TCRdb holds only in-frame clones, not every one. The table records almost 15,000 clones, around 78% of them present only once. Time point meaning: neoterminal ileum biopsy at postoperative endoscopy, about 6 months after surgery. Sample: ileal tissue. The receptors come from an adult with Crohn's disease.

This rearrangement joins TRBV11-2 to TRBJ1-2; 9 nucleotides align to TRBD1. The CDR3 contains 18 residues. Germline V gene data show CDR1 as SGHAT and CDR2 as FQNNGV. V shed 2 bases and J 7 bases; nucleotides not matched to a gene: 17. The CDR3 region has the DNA TGTGCCAGCAGCTTAAGGCATACCATGCGACAGGGGGGACGTGGCTACACCTTC. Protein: CASSLRHTMRQGGRGYTF.

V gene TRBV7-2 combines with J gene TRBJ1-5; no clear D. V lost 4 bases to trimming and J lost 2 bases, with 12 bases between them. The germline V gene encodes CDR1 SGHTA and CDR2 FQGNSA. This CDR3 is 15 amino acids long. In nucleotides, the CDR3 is TGTGCCAGCAGCTCACAGAGTGTGGGCAATCAGCCCCAGCATTTT. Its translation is CASSSQSVGNQPQHF.

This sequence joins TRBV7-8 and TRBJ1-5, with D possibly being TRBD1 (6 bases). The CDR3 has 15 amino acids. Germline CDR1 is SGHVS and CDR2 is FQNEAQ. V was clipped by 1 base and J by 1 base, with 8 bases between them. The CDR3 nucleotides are TGTGCCAGCAGCTTAGACAGGGCGAGCAATCAGCCCCAGCATTTT. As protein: CASSLDRASNQPQHF.

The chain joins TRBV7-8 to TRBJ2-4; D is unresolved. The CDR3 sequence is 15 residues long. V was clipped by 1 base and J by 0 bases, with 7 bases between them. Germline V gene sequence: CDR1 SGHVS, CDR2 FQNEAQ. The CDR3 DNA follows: TGTGCCAGCAGCTTAGGACTTTTAGCCAAAAACATTCAGTACTTC. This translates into CASSLGLLAKNIQYF.

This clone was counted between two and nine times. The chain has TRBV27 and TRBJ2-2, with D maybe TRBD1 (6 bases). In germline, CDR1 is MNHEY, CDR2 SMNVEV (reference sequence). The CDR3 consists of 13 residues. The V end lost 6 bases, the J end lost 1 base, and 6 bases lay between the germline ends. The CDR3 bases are TGTGCCAGCAGACAGGGGAACACCGGGGAGCTGTTTTTT. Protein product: CASRQGNTGELFF.

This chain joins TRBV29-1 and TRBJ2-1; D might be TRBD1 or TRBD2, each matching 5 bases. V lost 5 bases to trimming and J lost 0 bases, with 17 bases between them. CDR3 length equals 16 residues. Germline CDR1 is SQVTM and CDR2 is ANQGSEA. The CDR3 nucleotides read TGCAGCGTTACTTTACCGGGACGGAGCTCCTACAATGAGCAGTTCTTC. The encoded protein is CSVTLPGRSSYNEQFF.

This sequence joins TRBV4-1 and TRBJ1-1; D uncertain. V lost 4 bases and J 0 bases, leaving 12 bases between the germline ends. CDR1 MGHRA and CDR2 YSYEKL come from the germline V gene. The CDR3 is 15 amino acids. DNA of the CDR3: TGCGCCAGCAGCCCTGGGCCAGACATGAACACTGAAGCTTTCTTT. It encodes CASSPGPDMNTEAFF.

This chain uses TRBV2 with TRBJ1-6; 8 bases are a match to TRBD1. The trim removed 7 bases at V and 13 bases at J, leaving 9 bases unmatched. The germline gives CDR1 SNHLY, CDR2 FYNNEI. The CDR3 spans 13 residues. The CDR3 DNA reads TGTGCCAGCACCCGACAGGGGATGTCGCCCCTCCACTTT. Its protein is CASTRQGMSPLHF.

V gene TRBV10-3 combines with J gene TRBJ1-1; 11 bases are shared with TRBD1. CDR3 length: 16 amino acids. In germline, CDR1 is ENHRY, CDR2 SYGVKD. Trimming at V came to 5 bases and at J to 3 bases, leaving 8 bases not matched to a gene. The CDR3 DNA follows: TGTGCCATCAGTCCTCGCTCGGGACAGGGGGACACTGAAGCTTTCTTT. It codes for CAISPRSGQGDTEAFF.

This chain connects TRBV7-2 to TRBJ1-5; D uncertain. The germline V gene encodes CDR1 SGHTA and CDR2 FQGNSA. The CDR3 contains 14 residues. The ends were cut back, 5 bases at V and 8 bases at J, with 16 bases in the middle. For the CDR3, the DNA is TGTGCCAGCAGCCCAAGGAGTCGGCCTGAGCCCCAGCATTTT. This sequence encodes CASSPRSRPEPQHF. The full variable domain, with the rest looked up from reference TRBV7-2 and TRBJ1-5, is GAGVSQSPSNKVTEKGKDVELRCDPISGHTALYWYRQSLGQGLEFLIYFQGNSAPDKSGLPSDRFSAERTGGSVSTLTIQRTQQEDSAVYLCASSPRSRPEPQHFGDGTRLSIL.

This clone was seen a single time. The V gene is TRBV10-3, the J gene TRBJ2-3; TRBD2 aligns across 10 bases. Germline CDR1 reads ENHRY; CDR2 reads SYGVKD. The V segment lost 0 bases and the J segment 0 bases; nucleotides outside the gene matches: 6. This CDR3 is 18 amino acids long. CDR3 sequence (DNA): TGTGCCATCAGTGAGTCGTTGGGACTAGCGATGAGCACAGATACGCAGTATTTT. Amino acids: CAISESLGLAMSTDTQYF.

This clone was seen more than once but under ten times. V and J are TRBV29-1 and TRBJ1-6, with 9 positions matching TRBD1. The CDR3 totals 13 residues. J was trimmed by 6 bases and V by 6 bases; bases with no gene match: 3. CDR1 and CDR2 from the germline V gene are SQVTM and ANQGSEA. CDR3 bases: TGCAGCGTAAAGACAGGGGGTAATTCACCCCTCCACTTT. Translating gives CSVKTGGNSPLHF.

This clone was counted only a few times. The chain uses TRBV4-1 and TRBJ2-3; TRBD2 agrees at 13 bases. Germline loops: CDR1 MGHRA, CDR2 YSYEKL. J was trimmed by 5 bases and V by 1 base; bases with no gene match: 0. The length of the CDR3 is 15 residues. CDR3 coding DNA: TGCGCCAGCAGCCAAGGGACTAGCGGGAGAGATACGCAGTATTTT. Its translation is CASSQGTSGRDTQYF.

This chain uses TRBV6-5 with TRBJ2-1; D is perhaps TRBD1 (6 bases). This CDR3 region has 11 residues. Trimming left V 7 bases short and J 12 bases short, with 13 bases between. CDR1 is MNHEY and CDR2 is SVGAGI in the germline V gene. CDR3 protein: CASNTGTSQFF. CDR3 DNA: TGTGCCAGCAATACGGGGACATCGCAGTTCTTC.

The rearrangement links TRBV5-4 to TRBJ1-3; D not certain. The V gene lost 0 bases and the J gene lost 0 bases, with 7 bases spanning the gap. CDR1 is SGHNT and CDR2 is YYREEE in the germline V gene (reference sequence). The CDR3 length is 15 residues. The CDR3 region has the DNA TGTGCCAGCAGCTTGGGGGTGGGCTCTGGAAACACCATATATTTT. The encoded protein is CASSLGVGSGNTIYF.

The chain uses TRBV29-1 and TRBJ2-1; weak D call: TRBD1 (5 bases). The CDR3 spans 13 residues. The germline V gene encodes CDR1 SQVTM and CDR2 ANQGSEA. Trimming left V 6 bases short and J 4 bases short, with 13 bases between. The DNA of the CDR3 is TGCAGCGTCGACAACAGGCATTACAATGAGCAGTTCTTC. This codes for CSVDNRHYNEQFF.

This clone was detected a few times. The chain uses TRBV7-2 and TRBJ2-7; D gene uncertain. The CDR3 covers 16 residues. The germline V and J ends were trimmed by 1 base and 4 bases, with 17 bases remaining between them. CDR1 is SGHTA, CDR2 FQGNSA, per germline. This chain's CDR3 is CASSLDPSNLGYEQYF. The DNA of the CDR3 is TGTGCCAGCAGCTTAGATCCTAGTAATTTGGGTTACGAGCAGTACTTC.

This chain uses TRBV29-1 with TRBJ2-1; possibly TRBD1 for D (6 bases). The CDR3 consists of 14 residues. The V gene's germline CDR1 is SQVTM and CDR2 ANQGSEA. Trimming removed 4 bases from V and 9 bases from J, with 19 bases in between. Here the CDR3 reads CSVAENRAVAEQFF. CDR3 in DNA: TGCAGCGTTGCCGAGAACAGGGCCGTCGCTGAGCAGTTCTTC.

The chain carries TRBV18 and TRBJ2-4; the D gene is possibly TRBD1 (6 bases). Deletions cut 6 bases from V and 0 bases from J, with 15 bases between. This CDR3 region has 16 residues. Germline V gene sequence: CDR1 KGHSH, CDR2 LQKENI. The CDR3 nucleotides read TGTGCCAGCTCCCCGGACTGGGGGCTAGCCAAAAACATTCAGTACTTC. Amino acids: CASSPDWGLAKNIQYF. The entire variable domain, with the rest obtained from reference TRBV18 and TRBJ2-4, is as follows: NAGVMQNPRHLVRRRGQEARLRCSPMKGHSHVYWYRQLPEEGLKFMVYLQKENIIDESGMPKERFSAEFPKEGPSILRIQQVVRGDSAAYFCASSPDWGLAKNIQYFGAGTRLSVL.

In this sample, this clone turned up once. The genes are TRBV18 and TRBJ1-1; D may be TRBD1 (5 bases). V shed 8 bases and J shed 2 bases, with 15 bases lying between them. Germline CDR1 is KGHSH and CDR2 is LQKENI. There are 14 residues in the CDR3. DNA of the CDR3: TGTGCCAGCGTCGCGACAGCGACAAACACTGAAGCTTTCTTT. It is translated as CASVATATNTEAFF.

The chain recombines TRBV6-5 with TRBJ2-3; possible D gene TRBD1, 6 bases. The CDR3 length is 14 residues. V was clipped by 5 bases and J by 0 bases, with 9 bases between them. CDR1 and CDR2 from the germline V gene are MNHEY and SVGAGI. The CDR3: CASSTTGSTDTQYF. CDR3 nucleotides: TGTGCCAGCAGTACGACAGGAAGCACAGATACGCAGTATTTT.

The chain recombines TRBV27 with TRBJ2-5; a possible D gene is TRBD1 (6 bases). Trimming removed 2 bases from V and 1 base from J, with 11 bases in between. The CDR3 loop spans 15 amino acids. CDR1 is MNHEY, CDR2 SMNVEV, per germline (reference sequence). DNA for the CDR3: TGTGCCAGCAGTTTAAGCAGGGGACCCCAAGAGACCCAGTACTTC. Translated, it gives CASSLSRGPQETQYF.

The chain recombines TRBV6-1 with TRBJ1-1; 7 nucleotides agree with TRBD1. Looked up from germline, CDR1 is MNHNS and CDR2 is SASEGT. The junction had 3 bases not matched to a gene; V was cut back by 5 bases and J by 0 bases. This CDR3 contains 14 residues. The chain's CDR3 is CASSSGTVNTEAFF. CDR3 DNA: TGTGCCAGCAGTTCCGGGACAGTGAACACTGAAGCTTTCTTT.